These T cell receptor beta chains were read from a single sample in a study of T-cell memory formation after mild COVID-19. TCRdb recomputed calls from the 5' RACE reads with MiXCR, one row per CDR3 protein. Of roughly 450,000 distinct CDR3 sequences listed, approximately 18% are singletons. The specimen sequenced was PBMCs or a T cell subset sorted from them (not recorded which). These receptors were obtained from an adult woman who had mild COVID-19 (a few samples of this study predate the infection). Cell type and time point are not known. CDR3s include the opening cysteine and the closing phenylalanine or tryptophan. Fields, in order: clone size, D gene, V gene, CDR3 protein. A D gene is named only where the DNA matches it firmly. The size of a clone is reported for some rows only, either as once, few or many, or as a class for expanded clones.

clone size: few
D gene: .
V gene: TRBV6-6
CDR3 protein: CASSSVSGTGAYEQYF

clone size: .
D gene: TRBD1
V gene: TRBV2
CDR3 protein: CASSGRDRGYEQYF

clone size: .
D gene: .
V gene: TRBV5-1
CDR3 protein: CASSLNKQIQETQYF

clone size: once
D gene: .
V gene: TRBV7-3
CDR3 protein: CASSRLMGTEAFF

clone size: .
D gene: .
V gene: TRBV7-8
CDR3 protein: CASSPLTPVGNTGELFF

clone size: .
D gene: TRBD2
V gene: TRBV7-9
CDR3 protein: CASSARLAYSSYNEQFF

clone size: few
D gene: .
V gene: TRBV2
CDR3 protein: CASSGVARARAFF

clone size: few
D gene: .
V gene: TRBV9
CDR3 protein: CASSVSDEQFF

clone size: .
D gene: .
V gene: TRBV7-2
CDR3 protein: CASSYPPREQFF

clone size: many
D gene: TRBD2
V gene: TRBV5-1
CDR3 protein: CASSPPLAGGTDTQYF

clone size: few
D gene: TRBD1
V gene: TRBV5-4
CDR3 protein: CASSLGTGMADTQYF

clone size: .
D gene: .
V gene: TRBV18
CDR3 protein: CASSPQDSNQPQHF

clone size: .
D gene: .
V gene: TRBV5-4
CDR3 protein: CASSLGGRNYGYTF

clone size: .
D gene: .
V gene: TRBV5-5
CDR3 protein: CASSLESPYYEQYF

clone size: few
D gene: .
V gene: TRBV12-3/TRBV12-4
CDR3 protein: CASSSLQYQETQYF

clone size: .
D gene: .
V gene: TRBV24-1
CDR3 protein: CATSDPTGSDQETQYF

clone size: .
D gene: TRBD1
V gene: TRBV7-8
CDR3 protein: CASSLGQGDNQPQHF

clone size: .
D gene: .
V gene: TRBV12-3/TRBV12-4
CDR3 protein: CATLPRSQGPGTDTQYF

clone size: once
D gene: TRBD2
V gene: TRBV11-2
CDR3 protein: CASSLDELAGAPYNEQFF

clone size: .
D gene: .
V gene: TRBV5-5
CDR3 protein: CASSPAPGVGKLFF

clone size: .
D gene: .
V gene: TRBV20-1
CDR3 protein: CSARGGAGHTYEQYF

clone size: many
D gene: .
V gene: TRBV27
CDR3 protein: CASSFRISYEQYF

clone size: few
D gene: .
V gene: TRBV6-2/TRBV6-3
CDR3 protein: CASSYAGAQTYEQYF

clone size: few
D gene: TRBD1
V gene: TRBV29-1
CDR3 protein: CSVEADRERTGELFF

clone size: few
D gene: TRBD1
V gene: TRBV29-1
CDR3 protein: CSAGDSLLGDGYTF

clone size: .
D gene: TRBD1
V gene: TRBV4-1
CDR3 protein: CASSQTGGESGYTF

clone size: .
D gene: .
V gene: TRBV6-5
CDR3 protein: CASSSFGGGETQYF

clone size: few
D gene: .
V gene: TRBV29-1
CDR3 protein: CSGGRGSANTGELFF

clone size: .
D gene: .
V gene: TRBV5-1
CDR3 protein: CASSRGGRVDEKLFF

clone size: .
D gene: .
V gene: TRBV7-2
CDR3 protein: CASIEYGYTF

clone size: few
D gene: .
V gene: TRBV6-1
CDR3 protein: CASSDTGEAFF

clone size: .
D gene: .
V gene: TRBV29-1
CDR3 protein: CSSIDSTTEAFF

clone size: few
D gene: TRBD2
V gene: TRBV30
CDR3 protein: CAWRGPGLAGEGELFF

clone size: few
D gene: TRBD1
V gene: TRBV7-3
CDR3 protein: CASSKDRGSHEQYF

clone size: .
D gene: .
V gene: TRBV24-1
CDR3 protein: CATSDLHWKGVTGELFF

clone size: .
D gene: .
V gene: TRBV6-9
CDR3 protein: CASPWGQSGVKTEAFF

clone size: .
D gene: .
V gene: TRBV6-6
CDR3 protein: CASSYPGFAEAFF

clone size: .
D gene: TRBD1
V gene: TRBV6-5
CDR3 protein: CASRPDRGRFGEQYF